The text below deals with one TCR beta chain. Its target antigen remains unknown. Per-base qualities were not stored, and no clone one base away is much larger. The source of the sample is a study of T cells in Graves' hyperthyroidism and ophthalmopathy (dated by TCRdb to the late 2010s). Some background on the complete study: Peripheral blood samples were taken at initial diagnosis, before any treatment was given. After blood sampling, hyperthyroidism patients were treated with methimazole at a starting dose of 30 mg daily, and ophthalmopathy patients were treated with high-dose intravenous methylprednisolone. The 100 or so discovery patients were randomly split 7:3 into training and test sets. To identify distinguishing TCR V-J signatures, a discovery cohort of about 100 patients was used, comprising approximately 40 with Graves' ophthalmopathy and 57 with stable Graves' hyperthyroidism. The paper reports TCR Vbeta CDR3 sequencing of 135 peripheral blood samples: 40 to 45 ophthalmopathy, under 85 hyperthyroidism and 17 progressor patients. In addition, the study compared T-cell repertoires in thyroid tissue and in blood from five to seven Graves' hyperthyroidism patients. An independent validation cohort of under 20 hyperthyroidism patients and 17 patients who later progressed to ophthalmopathy tested prospective prediction of ophthalmopathy.

A patient counted as having stable Graves' hyperthyroidism if no progression to ophthalmopathy occurred over 18 months of follow-up. Hyperthyroidism patients were newly diagnosed, with disease duration under 2 months, and aged 18 to 65 years. Patients with uncontrolled infections, other autoimmune diseases, pregnancy or lactation were excluded. Diagnoses were based on clinical symptoms, serum thyroxine and TRAb, thyroid ultrasound and orbital computed tomography. PBMCs were isolated from 7.5 to 10 ml of fresh peripheral blood by Ficoll-Paque density gradient centrifugation. Trizol reagent was used to extract total RNA, and RNA quality was then checked on an Agilent 2100 Bioanalyzer. Relative to germline, V is missing 1 base and J is missing 4 bases, with 7 bases of the junction outside any gene match. The CDR3 spans 16 residues, from the cysteine through the phenylalanine. Only the CDR3 part of the read is kept: 48 bases, read in frame from the first base. Via the germline V gene (reference sequence), CDR1 is DFQATT and CDR2 SNEGSKA.

Broad study findings and their caveats: In validation, progression to ophthalmopathy was predicted by the model with around 70% sensitivity and roughly 76% specificity, a median of about 6.8 months before onset. Ophthalmopathy was separated from stable hyperthyroidism by a 13 V-J signature model, with over 85% sensitivity and 81% to 83% specificity obtained in cross-validation and 80%/75% obtained in testing. Blood samples also contained most of the expanded thyroid clonotypes (frequency above 0.001), which suggests that blood repertoires may reflect thyroid immune responses. Sample size was not statistically predetermined, and blinding of investigators to group allocation was not performed.

The TCR beta CDR3 regions were amplified from RNA transcripts. For the first round of RT-PCR on the TCR CDR3, the HTBI primer set was used together with the Qiagen OneStep RT-PCR kit. The libraries were constructed in a second round of multiplex PCR and then size-selected and purified. Libraries were sequenced paired-end with 100 bp reads on an Illumina HiSeq2000. Under the source paper's analysis protocol: SOAPnuke was used to process the raw data, with reads discarded if the reads contained adapters or uncalled bases, had a mean Phred below 15, or lacked an exact constant-primer or identifier match. High-quality paired reads were merged using COPE v1.2.5, and each unique nucleotide sequence was defined as a clonotype. Clonotypes were aligned to IMGT TRBV, TRBD and TRBJ reference segments using MiTCR v1.1. Only V-J combinations with frequency above 0.0001, covering 99% to 99.2% of repertoires, were analysed. The TCS score was defined as F50 (clonal expansion) divided by E x V (chaos), with BLOSUM62-based TCRdist calculated between CDR3 peptides within each V-J. Welch's t-statistics and random forest reduced roughly 500 V-J features to 13, which were used in a naive Bayes classifier (R e1071). TCRdb trimmed the raw reads at Q25, called clones with MiXCR and kept productive beta chains. For every CDR3 protein sequence, its rows merge into one entry that carries the most common genes and DNA. Clone size and V and J calls follow TCRdb, not the original study. Present in this sample are more than 150,000 distinct CDR3 sequences, over 15% of which were seen just once. The top ten clonotypes cover roughly 29% of the sample.

Here the chain combines TRBV20-1 and TRBJ2-1; the central 10 bases match TRBD2. Sequencing used blood. The clonotype was recovered from a woman between 45 and 60 years old with Graves' hyperthyroidism. CDR3 sequence: CSARGGGSGGYNEQFF. The sequenced DNA: TGCAGTGCTAGAGGGGGCGGTAGCGGGGGGTACAATGAGCAGTTCTTC.